This record looks at one T cell receptor (beta chain) sequence and its context. The data stem from a study of blood T cell repertoires in COVID-19. Overall study: Samples taken during acute and convalescent COVID-19 were collected in the United States, Italy and Spain.

V was clipped by 6 bases and J by 9 bases, with 21 bases between them. The CDR3 runs to 15 residues. Germline lookup yields CDR1 SGHTA and CDR2 FQGNSA. Methods used by the authors: Estimation of nucleated cell counts was performed using reference gene primer amplification. The method was immunoSEQ multiplex PCR; TCRdb's version includes in-frame clones alone and lacks a portion of them. The DNA was the basis for D and trimming; V, J and clone size are from that table. The sample shows just over 300,000 clones, 70% to 90% of them seen only once. Input material: PBMCs or T cells enriched from blood (not recorded which). The TCR originated in a man aged 25-40 years who had recovered from COVID-19. The chain is built from TRBV7-2 and TRBJ2-1; perhaps TRBD2 as D (6 bases). The CDR3 nucleotides are TGTGCCAGCAGACCCGGTGGAGGGTCAGGGTTTGAGCAGTTCTTC. This sequence encodes CASRPGGGSGFEQFF.